This T cell receptor (beta chain) is drawn from a study of CD8 T cells in ankylosing spondylitis. Concerning this clonotype itself: Its antigen is currently unknown.

Study-wide findings and caveats: Characteristic, it appeared, of ankylosing spondylitis blood was a TCR beta motif of eight highly homologous variants. Clones linked to disease, bearing a CD8+ phenotype, were relatively rare in peripheral blood.

As the method for making TCR beta libraries, quantitative 5'-RACE with molecular barcodes was used. TCRdb re-called the 5' RACE reads through MiXCR, storing one row per CDR3 protein. The data contain 670,000 or so distinct CDR3 sequences, around 19% of them singletons. Sequenced input: blood, either unsorted or a sorted T cell fraction (not recorded which). The origin of this receptor is a male donor with ankylosing spondylitis.

The CDR3 spells CASSTLWGSGSADTQYF. In DNA form, the CDR3 reads TGTGCCAGCAGCACACTATGGGGTAGCGGGAGTGCAGATACGCAGTATTTT. V is TRBV11-2 and J is TRBJ2-3, with TRBD2 matching 9 bases. The CDR3 extends over 17 amino acids. CDR1 and CDR2 from the germline V gene are SGHAT and FQNNGV. V lost 5 bases to trimming and J lost 4 bases; unmatched junction nucleotides: 13.